Listed here are 15 T cell receptor beta chains from one sample, sequenced in a study of memory CD4+ T cells and cytomegalovirus serostatus. Here immunoSEQ multiplex PCR was the method, and the copy in TCRdb shows in-frame clones only, minus some. Of about 75,000 clones in the sample, 78% were seen once. The sort gate was single viable CD3+CD4+CD8-CD45RO+ cells for memory CD4+ T cells. The sequencing sample was made of memory CD4+ T cells from blood. These receptors were taken from an adult in good health and CMV-seropositive.

The CDR3 here is CASSPERAEEKLFF. DNA of the CDR3: TGCGCCAGCAGCCCAGAGAGGGCGGAGGAAAAACTGTTTTTT. The chain employs TRBV4-3 and TRBJ1-4; D gene unclear. Germline V gene lookup returns CDR1 LGHNA and CDR2 YSLEER. The V gene lost 4 bases and the J gene lost 8 bases, with 14 bases spanning the gap. The CDR3 totals 14 residues.

J is TRBJ1-5 and V is TRBV18, with D uncertain. The CDR3 covers 13 residues. V was shortened by 3 bases and J by 3 bases, with 6 bases between the two germline ends. Germline V gene lookup returns CDR1 KGHSH and CDR2 LQKENI. CDR3 DNA sequence: TGTGCCAGCTCACCGCAGATCAATCAGCCCCAGCATTTT. It specifies CASSPQINQPQHF.

The chain carries TRBV11-3 and TRBJ1-1, with D possibly being TRBD1 (6 bases). From germline, CDR1 is SGHNT and CDR2 YENEEA. The CDR3 has 15 residues. V was shortened by 4 bases and J by 5 bases, with 17 bases between the two germline ends. CDR3: CASSSTSFQGTEAFF. DNA of the CDR3: TGTGCCAGCAGCTCGACAAGTTTTCAGGGGACTGAAGCTTTCTTT.

This chain joins TRBV7-2 and TRBJ1-2; D possibly corresponds to TRBD1 (5 bases). CDR1 and CDR2 from the germline V gene are SGHTA and FQGNSA. V lost 1 base to trimming and J lost 5 bases, with 11 bases between them. CDR3 size: 14 residues. The CDR3, as DNA: TGTGCCAGCAGCTTAGTAGGAGGGGAGTATGGCTACACCTTC. This codes for CASSLVGGEYGYTF. Combining the CDR3 with reference TRBV7-2 and TRBJ1-2 gives the whole variable domain GAGVSQSPSNKVTEKGKDVELRCDPISGHTALYWYRQSLGQGLEFLIYFQGNSAPDKSGLPSDRFSAERTGGSVSTLTIQRTQQEDSAVYLCASSLVGGEYGYTFGSGTRLTVV.

This clone came up a few times. The chain is built from TRBV5-1 and TRBJ2-5; TRBD2 aligns across 8 bases. This CDR3 spans 14 amino acids. Unmatched junction bases numbered 5, after V lost 3 bases and J lost 4 bases. CDR1 and CDR2 from the germline V gene are SGHRS and YFSETQ. The CDR3 DNA reads as TGCGCCAGCAGCTCGATCAGCGGGGGAGAGACCCAGTACTTC. Translating it yields CASSSISGGETQYF.

This clone was recorded once. V is TRBV10-2 and J is TRBJ2-7; 7 bases are shared with TRBD1. Germline V gene data show CDR1 as WSHSY and CDR2 as SAAADI. After removal of 6 bases from V and 3 bases from J, the junction contained 2 bases not matched to a gene. The CDR3 is 12 residues long. The CDR3 spells CASRGQYYEQYF. The CDR3 coding sequence is TGCGCCAGCAGGGGACAGTACTACGAGCAGTACTTC.

The chain has TRBV2 and TRBJ1-3, with a weak D call TRBD1 (6 bases). The CDR3 extends over 20 amino acids. V gave up 2 bases and J gave up 0 bases, with 23 bases separating them. Germline V CDR1 and CDR2: SNHLY, FYNNEI. The CDR3 DNA reads TGTGCCAGCAGTGAATCGGGGATGTCTGGACAGACGAGCTCTGGAAACACCATATATTTT. Its protein is CASSESGMSGQTSSGNTIYF.

The chain joins TRBV10-3 to TRBJ1-2, with TRBD1 matching 7 bases. The CDR3 totals 14 residues. The trim removed 6 bases at V and 5 bases at J, leaving 9 bases unmatched. Germline values: CDR1 ENHRY, CDR2 SYGVKD. The CDR3 region is CAIRGTADSYGYTF. The DNA for the CDR3 is TGTGCCATCAGAGGGACAGCCGATTCGTATGGCTACACCTTC.

The chain carries TRBV5-1 and TRBJ1-2, with D unresolved. Germline V CDR1 and CDR2: SGHRS, YFSETQ. The V and J ends lost 0 bases and 7 bases respectively, with 7 bases between them. The CDR3 has 12 amino acids. The CDR3 sequence: CASSLESSGYTF. CDR3 sequence (DNA): TGCGCCAGCAGCTTGGAATCAAGTGGCTACACCTTC.

The chain uses TRBV6-4 and TRBJ1-1, with TRBD1 as a possible D gene (5 bases). Germline-derived CDR1 and CDR2 are MRHNA and SNTAGT. The V gene lost 3 bases and the J gene lost 5 bases, with 10 bases spanning the gap. This CDR3 region has 13 residues. CDR3 protein: CASSEGVGTEAFF. CDR3 nucleotide sequence: TGTGCCAGCAGTGAGGGGGTCGGGACTGAAGCTTTCTTT.

The sample holds a few counts of this clone. This specimen includes other DNA sequences encoding the same CDR3. This sequence joins TRBV7-2 and TRBJ1-3; no reliable D call. Trimming stripped 2 bases from V and 4 bases from J, with 15 bases between. This CDR3 contains 16 residues. Germline loops: CDR1 SGHTA, CDR2 FQGNSA. The DNA of the CDR3 is TGTGCCAGCAGCTTATTTGCTGGGAACTCCGGAAACACCATATATTTT. This translates into CASSLFAGNSGNTIYF. The full variable domain, completed using reference TRBV7-2 and TRBJ1-3, is GAGVSQSPSNKVTEKGKDVELRCDPISGHTALYWYRQSLGQGLEFLIYFQGNSAPDKSGLPSDRFSAERTGGSVSTLTIQRTQQEDSAVYLCASSLFAGNSGNTIYFGEGSWLTVV.

Only a few counts were recorded for this clone. The rearrangement joins TRBV6-5 to TRBJ1-1; D remains ambiguous. Trimming shortened V by 0 bases and J by 2 bases, and 7 bases separated the two germline ends. The CDR3 has 14 amino acids. Germline V CDR1 and CDR2: MNHEY, SVGAGI. CDR3 loop: CASSYSDLNTEAFF. The DNA of the CDR3 is TGTGCCAGCAGTTACTCCGACCTAAACACTGAAGCTTTCTTT.

The chain couples TRBV11-2 to TRBJ2-5; 8 nucleotides line up with TRBD2. Germline V gene sequence: CDR1 SGHAT, CDR2 FQNNGV. V lost 4 bases and J lost 5; bases outside the gene matches: 12. This CDR3 region has 16 residues. The CDR3 bases are TGTGCCAGCAGCTCAGTGGGAAGAGCGGGAGAGGAGACCCAGTACTTC. As protein: CASSSVGRAGEETQYF. The full variable domain, completed using reference TRBV11-2 and TRBJ2-5, is EAGVAQSPRYKIIEKRQSVAFWCNPISGHATLYWYQQILGQGPKLLIQFQNNGVVDDSQLPKDRFSAERLKGVDSTLKIQPAKLEDSAVYLCASSSVGRAGEETQYFGPGTRLLVL.

In nucleotides, the CDR3 is TGTGCCAGCAGCTTGGCCTTTACAGGGGACTATGGCTACACCTTC. This encodes CASSLAFTGDYGYTF. V is TRBV5-4 and J is TRBJ1-2, with 7 bases matching TRBD1. Trimming took 0 bases from V and 3 from J; bases not matched to a gene: 5. CDR3 length: 15 amino acids. Germline CDR1 reads SGHNT; CDR2 reads YYREEE (reference sequence).

The gene calls are TRBV19 and TRBJ1-5; no definite D call. CDR1 is LNHDA, CDR2 SQIVND, per germline (reference sequence). The CDR3 has 14 residues. The V end lost 3 bases, the J end lost 4 bases, and 10 bases lay between the germline ends. The CDR3: CASSIRGWNQPQHF. CDR3 in DNA: TGTGCCAGTAGTATTCGAGGGTGGAATCAGCCCCAGCATTTT.